This record covers a single T cell receptor beta chain. This specimen belongs to a study of control samples from healthy donors and cancer patients. V was clipped by 6 bases and J by 3 bases, with 8 bases between them. The CDR3 is made up of 13 amino acids. Profiling relied on immunoSEQ multiplex PCR, and the TCRdb table lists in-frame clones only, not all of them. The sample lists about 73,000 clones, around 92% occurring once. This clonotype was sampled from a man aged 55 to 70 with lung cancer. This chain joins TRBV12-3 or TRBV12-4 and TRBJ2-2; D is uncertain. Source material: PBMCs. The CDR3 region is CASSLHYTGELFF. CDR3 DNA sequence: TGTGCCAGCAGCTTACACTACACCGGGGAGCTGTTTTTT.